The sequence of this T cell receptor beta chain was determined in a study of T and B cells in COVID-19 patients. Findings and caveats of the study: Few blood samples existed from mildly ill patients during symptoms or early in severe cases. Patients with COVID-19 reportedly showed strongly skewed T cell receptor beta variable and joining gene usage.

Multiplex PCR with BIOMED2 TRB-A/B primer pools amplified TRB rearrangements. TCRdb recomputed calls from the multiplex PCR reads with MiXCR, one row per CDR3 protein. This table has tens of thousands of distinct CDR3 sequences, 25% to 35% appearing once. Germline V gene sequence: CDR1 MNHEY, CDR2 SVGAGI. This CDR3 is built from 15 residues. The ends lost 1 base at V and 5 bases at J; junction bases unmatched: 4. This clonotype was counted many times. Its target is not known. TRB was amplified from about 260-540 ng of blood genomic DNA. This clonotype was obtained from a human donor who had recovered from COVID-19. V usage is TRBV6-5 and J usage is TRBJ2-2, with 7 bases fitting TRBD1. Sequenced sample: blood. DNA for the CDR3: TGTGCCAGCAGTTACTATCAGGGGGAGACCGGGGAGCTGTTTTTT. This sequence encodes CASSYYQGETGELFF.